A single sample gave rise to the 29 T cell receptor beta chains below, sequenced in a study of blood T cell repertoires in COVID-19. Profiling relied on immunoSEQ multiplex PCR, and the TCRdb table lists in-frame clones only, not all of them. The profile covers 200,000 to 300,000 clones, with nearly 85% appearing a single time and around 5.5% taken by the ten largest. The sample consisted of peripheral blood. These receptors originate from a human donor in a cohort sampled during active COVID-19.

CDR3 nucleotide sequence: TGCAGCGTAGGATCAGGGTGGGGCAATGAGCAGTTCTTC. Protein sequence: CSVGSGWGNEQFF. The chain employs TRBV29-1 and TRBJ2-1, with a weak D call TRBD1 (5 bases). V was shortened by 6 bases and J by 6 bases, with 15 bases between the two germline ends. In germline, CDR1 is SQVTM, CDR2 ANQGSEA. This CDR3 is built from 13 residues.

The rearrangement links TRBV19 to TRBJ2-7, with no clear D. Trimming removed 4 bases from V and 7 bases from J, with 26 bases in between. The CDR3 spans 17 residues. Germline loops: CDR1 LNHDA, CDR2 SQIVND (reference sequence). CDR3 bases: TGTGCCAGTAGTAAACTACTATCAGCAAATCGCTTAGGAGAGCAGTACTTC. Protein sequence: CASSKLLSANRLGEQYF.

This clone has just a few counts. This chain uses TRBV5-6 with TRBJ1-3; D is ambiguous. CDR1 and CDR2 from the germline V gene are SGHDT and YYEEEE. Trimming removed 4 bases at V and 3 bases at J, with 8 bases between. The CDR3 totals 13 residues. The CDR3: CASSLRDGNTIYF. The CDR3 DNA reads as TGTGCCAGCAGCCTCCGGGATGGAAACACCATATATTTT. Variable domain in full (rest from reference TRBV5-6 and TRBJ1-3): DAGVTQSPTHLIKTRGQQVTLRCSPKSGHDTVSWYQQALGQGPQFIFQYYEEEERQRGNFPDRFSGHQFPNYSSELNVNALLLGDSALYLCASSLRDGNTIYFGEGSWLTVV.

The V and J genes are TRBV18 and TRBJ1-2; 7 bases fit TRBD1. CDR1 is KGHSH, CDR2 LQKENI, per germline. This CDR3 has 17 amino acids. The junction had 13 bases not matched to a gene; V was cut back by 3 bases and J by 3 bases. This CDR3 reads CASSPGITGTVDYGYTF. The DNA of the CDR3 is TGTGCCAGCTCACCCGGAATCACCGGGACAGTAGACTATGGCTACACCTTC.

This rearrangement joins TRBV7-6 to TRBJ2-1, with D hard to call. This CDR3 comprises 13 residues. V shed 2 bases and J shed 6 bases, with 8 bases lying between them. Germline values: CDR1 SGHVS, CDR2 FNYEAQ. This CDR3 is CASSLNLVNEQFF. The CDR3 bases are TGTGCCAGCAGCTTAAACTTAGTCAATGAGCAGTTCTTC.

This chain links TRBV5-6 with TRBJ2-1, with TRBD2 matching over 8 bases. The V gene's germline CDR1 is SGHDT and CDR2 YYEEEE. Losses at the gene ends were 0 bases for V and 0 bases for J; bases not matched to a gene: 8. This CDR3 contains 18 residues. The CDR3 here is CASSLVSGSTRSYNEQFF. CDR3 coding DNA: TGTGCCAGCAGCTTGGTAAGCGGGAGCACCCGCTCCTACAATGAGCAGTTCTTC.

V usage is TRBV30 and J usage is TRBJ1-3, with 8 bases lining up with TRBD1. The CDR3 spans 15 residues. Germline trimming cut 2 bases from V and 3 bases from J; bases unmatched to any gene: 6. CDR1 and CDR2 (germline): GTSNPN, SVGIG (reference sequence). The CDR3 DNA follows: TGTGCCTGGAGTACGGGACAGGTCAATGGAAACACCATATATTTT. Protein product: CAWSTGQVNGNTIYF.

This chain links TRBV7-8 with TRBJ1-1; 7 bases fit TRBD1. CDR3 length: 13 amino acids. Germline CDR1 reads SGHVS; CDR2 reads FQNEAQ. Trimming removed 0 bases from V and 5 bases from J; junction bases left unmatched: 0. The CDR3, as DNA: TGTGCCAGCAGCTTAGCGGGACAGACTGAAGCTTTCTTT. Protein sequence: CASSLAGQTEAFF. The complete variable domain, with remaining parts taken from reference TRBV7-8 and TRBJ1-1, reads GAGVSQSPRYKVAKRGQDVALRCDPISGHVSLFWYQQALGQGPEFLTYFQNEAQLDKSGLPSDRFFAERPEGSVSTLKIQRTQQEDSAVYLCASSLAGQTEAFFGQGTRLTVV.

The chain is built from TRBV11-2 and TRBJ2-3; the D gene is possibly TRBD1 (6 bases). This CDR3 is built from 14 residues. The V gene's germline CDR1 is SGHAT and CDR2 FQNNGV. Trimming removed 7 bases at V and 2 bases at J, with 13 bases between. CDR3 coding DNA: TGTGCCAGCACCTTGGGACATTCCACAGATACGCAGTATTTT. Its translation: CASTLGHSTDTQYF.

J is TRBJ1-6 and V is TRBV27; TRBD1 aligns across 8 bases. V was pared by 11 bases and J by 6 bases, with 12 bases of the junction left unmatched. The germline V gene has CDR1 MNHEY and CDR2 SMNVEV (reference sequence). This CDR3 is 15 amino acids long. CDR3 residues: CASLPGGLLNSPLHF. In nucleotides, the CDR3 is TGTGCCTCCCTACCAGGGGGCCTTCTTAATTCACCCCTCCACTTT.

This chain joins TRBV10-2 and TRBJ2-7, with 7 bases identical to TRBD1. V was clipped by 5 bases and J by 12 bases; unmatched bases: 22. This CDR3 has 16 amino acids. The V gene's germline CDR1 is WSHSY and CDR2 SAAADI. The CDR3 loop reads CASSPTPDRAYLGWYF. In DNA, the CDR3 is TGCGCCAGCAGTCCTACCCCCGACAGGGCCTACTTGGGGTGGTACTTC.

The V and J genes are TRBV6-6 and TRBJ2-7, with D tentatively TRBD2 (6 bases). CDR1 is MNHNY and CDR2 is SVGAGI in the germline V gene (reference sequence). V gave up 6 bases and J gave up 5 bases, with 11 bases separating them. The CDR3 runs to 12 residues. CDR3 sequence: CASSRERDEQYF. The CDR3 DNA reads TGTGCCAGCAGCCGGGAGCGGGACGAGCAGTACTTC.

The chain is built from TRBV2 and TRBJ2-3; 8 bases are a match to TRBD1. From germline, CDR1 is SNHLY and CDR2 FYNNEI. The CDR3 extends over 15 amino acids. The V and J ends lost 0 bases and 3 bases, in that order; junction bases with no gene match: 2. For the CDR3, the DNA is TGTGCCAGCAGTGAAGCTAACAGGGGGACAGATACGCAGTATTTT. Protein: CASSEANRGTDTQYF.

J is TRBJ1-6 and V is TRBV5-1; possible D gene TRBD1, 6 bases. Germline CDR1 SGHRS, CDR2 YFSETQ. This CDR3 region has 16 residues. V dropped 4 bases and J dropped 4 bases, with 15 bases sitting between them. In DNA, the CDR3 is TGCGCCAGCAGCCCCACGGGACAATTTTATAATTCACCCCTCCACTTT. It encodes CASSPTGQFYNSPLHF.

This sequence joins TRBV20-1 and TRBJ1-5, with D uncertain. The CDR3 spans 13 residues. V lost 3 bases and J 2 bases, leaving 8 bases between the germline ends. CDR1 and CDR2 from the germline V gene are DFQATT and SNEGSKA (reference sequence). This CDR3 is CSASESGNQPQHF. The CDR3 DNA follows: TGCAGTGCTAGTGAATCGGGCAATCAGCCCCAGCATTTT.

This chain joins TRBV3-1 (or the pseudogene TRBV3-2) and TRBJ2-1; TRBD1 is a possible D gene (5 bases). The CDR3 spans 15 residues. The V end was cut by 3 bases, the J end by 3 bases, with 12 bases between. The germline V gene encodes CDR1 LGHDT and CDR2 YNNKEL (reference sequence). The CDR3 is CASSQSVDSYNEQFF. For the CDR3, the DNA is TGTGCCAGCAGCCAGAGTGTTGACAGCTACAATGAGCAGTTCTTC.

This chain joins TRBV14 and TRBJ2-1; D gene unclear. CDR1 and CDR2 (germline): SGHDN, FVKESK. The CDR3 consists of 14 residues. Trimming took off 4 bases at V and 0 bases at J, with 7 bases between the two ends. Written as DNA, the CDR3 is TGTGCCAGCAGCCCCCACAGCTCCTACAATGAGCAGTTCTTC. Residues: CASSPHSSYNEQFF.

The CDR3 DNA follows: TGTGCCAGCAGCTCGGGAGGGAGAAACACCATATATTTT. Translating it yields CASSSGGRNTIYF. The rearrangement links TRBV7-9 to TRBJ1-3; D is uncertain. This CDR3 is 13 amino acids long. V shed 4 bases and J shed 5 bases, with 9 bases lying between them. Looked up from germline, CDR1 is SEHNR and CDR2 is FQNEAQ (reference sequence). Based on the CDR3 plus reference TRBV7-9 and TRBJ1-3, the full variable domain is DTGVSQNPRHKITKRGQNVTFRCDPISEHNRLYWYRQTLGQGPEFLTYFQNEAQLEKSRLLSDRFSAERPKGSFSTLEIQRTEQGDSAMYLCASSSGGRNTIYFGEGSWLTVV.

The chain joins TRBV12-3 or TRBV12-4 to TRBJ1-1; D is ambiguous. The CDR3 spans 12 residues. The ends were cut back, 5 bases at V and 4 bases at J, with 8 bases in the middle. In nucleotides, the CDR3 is TGTGCCAGCAGTAGTTTTAGCACTGAAGCTTTCTTT. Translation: CASSSFSTEAFF.

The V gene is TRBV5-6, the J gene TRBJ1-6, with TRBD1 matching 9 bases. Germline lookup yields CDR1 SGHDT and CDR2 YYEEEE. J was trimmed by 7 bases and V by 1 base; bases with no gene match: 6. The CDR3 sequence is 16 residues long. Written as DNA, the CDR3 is TGTGCCAGCAGCTTGCGGACAGGGGCCCTCAATTCACCCCTCCACTTT. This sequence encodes CASSLRTGALNSPLHF.

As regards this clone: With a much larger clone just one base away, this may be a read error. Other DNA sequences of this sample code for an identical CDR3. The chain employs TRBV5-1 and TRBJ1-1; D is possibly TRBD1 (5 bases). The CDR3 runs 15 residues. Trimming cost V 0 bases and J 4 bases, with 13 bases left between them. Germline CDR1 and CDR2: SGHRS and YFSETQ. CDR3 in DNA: TGCGCCAGCAGCTTGGCAATGGGGGGGGGCACTGAAGCTTTCTTT. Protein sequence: CASSLAMGGGTEAFF.

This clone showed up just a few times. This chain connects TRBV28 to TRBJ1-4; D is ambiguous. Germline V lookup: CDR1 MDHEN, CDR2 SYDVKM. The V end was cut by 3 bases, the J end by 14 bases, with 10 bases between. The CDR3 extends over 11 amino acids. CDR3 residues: CASSFKSRLFF. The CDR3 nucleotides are TGTGCCAGCAGTTTTAAAAGCAGGCTGTTTTTT.

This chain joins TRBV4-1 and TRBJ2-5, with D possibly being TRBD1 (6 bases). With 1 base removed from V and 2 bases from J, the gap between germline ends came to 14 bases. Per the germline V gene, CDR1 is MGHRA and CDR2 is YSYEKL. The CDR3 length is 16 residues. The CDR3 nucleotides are TGCGCCAGCAGCCAAGTCAGGACAGACATTCAAGAGACCCAGTACTTC. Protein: CASSQVRTDIQETQYF.

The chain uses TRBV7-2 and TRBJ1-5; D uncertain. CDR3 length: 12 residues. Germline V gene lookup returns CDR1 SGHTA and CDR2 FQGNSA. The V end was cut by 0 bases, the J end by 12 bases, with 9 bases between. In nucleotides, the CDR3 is TGTGCCAGCAGCTTAGCTGGGTCGGGCCAGCATTTT. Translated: CASSLAGSGQHF.

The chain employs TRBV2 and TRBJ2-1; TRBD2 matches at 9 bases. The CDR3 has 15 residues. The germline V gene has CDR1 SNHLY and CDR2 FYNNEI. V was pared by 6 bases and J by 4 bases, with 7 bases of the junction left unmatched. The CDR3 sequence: CASRGLAGKYNEQFF. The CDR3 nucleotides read TGTGCCAGCAGGGGTCTAGCGGGAAAGTACAATGAGCAGTTCTTC.

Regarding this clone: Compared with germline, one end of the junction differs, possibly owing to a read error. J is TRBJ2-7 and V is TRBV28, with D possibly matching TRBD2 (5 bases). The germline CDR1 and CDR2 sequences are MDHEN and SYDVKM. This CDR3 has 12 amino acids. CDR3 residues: CASSQLDYGQYF. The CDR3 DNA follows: TGTGCCAGCAGCCAACTAGATTACGGGCAGTACTTC.

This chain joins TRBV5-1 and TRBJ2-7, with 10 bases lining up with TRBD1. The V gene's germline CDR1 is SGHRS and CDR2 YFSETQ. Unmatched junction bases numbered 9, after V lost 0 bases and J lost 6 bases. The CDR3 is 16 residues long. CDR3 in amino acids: CASSLGLRDRGREQYF. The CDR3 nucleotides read TGCGCCAGCAGCTTGGGACTCCGGGACAGGGGACGCGAGCAGTACTTC.

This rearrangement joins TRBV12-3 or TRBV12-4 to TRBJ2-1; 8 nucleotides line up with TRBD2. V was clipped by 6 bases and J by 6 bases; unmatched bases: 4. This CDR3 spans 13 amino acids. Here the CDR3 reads CASSPGGGNEQFF. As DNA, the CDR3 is TGTGCCAGCAGCCCCGGGGGGGGCAATGAGCAGTTCTTC.

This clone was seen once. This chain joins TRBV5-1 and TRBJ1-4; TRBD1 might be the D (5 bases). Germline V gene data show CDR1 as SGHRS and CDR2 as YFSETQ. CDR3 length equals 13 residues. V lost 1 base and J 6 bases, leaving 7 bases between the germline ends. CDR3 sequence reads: CASSLLGDEKLFF. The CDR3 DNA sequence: TGCGCCAGCAGCTTGTTAGGGGATGAAAAACTGTTTTTT. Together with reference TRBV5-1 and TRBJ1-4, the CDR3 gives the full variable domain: KAGVTQTPRYLIKTRGQQVTLSCSPISGHRSVSWYQQTPGQGLQFLFEYFSETQRNKGNFPGRFSGRQFSNSRSEMNVSTLELGDSALYLCASSLLGDEKLFFGSGTQLSVL.